The entry that follows covers one TCR beta chain sequence. Antigen specificity is unknown. CD8 cells regarded as naive lacked CD45RO, were positively chosen for CCR7, and omitted terminally differentiated effector memory CD45RA+ cells. Every contributor of samples was a Caucasian grown-up residing in Nashville, Tennessee. The record originates from a study of shared clonotypes between healthy human individuals. Overall study context: Each donor had three CD4 naive, three CD4 memory, two CD8 naive and one CD8 memory plate. Study-wide points: Naive subsets generally had larger estimated richness than memory subsets.

Germline V lookup: CDR1 MNHEY, CDR2 SMNVEV (reference sequence). V was shortened by 5 bases and J by 2 bases, with 13 bases between the two germline ends. The CDR3 has 15 amino acids. Only in-frame clones appear in the TCRdb table, and some are missing; sequencing was by immunoSEQ multiplex PCR. The table includes about 2.2 million clones, about 93% detected once. The gene calls are TRBV27 and TRBJ2-1; the D gene is possibly TRBD1 (6 bases). Material for sequencing was naive CD8+ T cells from PBMCs. The sequence came from a young man in good health. Some clones in this sample may be carry-over from other donors' samples. The CDR3 DNA follows: TGTGCCAGCAGTAGCCGCCGGGACACCTACAATGAGCAGTTCTTC. It codes for CASSSRRDTYNEQFF.